This T cell receptor beta chain emerged from a study of post-analysis software for immune sequencing data. Study-wide background: In terms of disease course, relapsing-remitting, secondary progressive and progressive-relapsing multiple sclerosis were included.

Sequencing libraries made from TCR beta cDNA carried unique molecular identifiers. TCRdb re-derived calls from the PCR reads in MiXCR, one entry per CDR3 protein. The sample lists about 200,000 distinct CDR3 sequences, around 29% occurring once. Study-level points and caveats: Controls showed lower frequencies than patients for a handful of TRBV segments, and TRBV5-6, TRBV5-1 and TRBV20-1 were among these. By F measure, strong co-clustering occurred among samples prepared in the same batch. Significantly lower normalized Chao1 diversity was found in patients with multiple sclerosis relative to controls.

As for this clonotype: Its antigen is unknown.

The length of the CDR3 is 16 residues. Trimming removed 7 bases from V and 3 bases from J; junction bases left unmatched: 13. Germline assignment: CDR1 SGHRS and CDR2 YFSETQ. Sequencing input: blood. The clonotype comes from a girl younger than 18 with multiple sclerosis. The chain joins TRBV5-1 to TRBJ1-1, with 9 bases lining up with TRBD1. The CDR3 region has the DNA TGCGCCAGCGGATCGAACAGGGGGCGCAGGGACACTGAAGCTTTCTTT. Its translation: CASGSNRGRRDTEAFF. The full variable domain, with the rest looked up from reference TRBV5-1 and TRBJ1-1, is KAGVTQTPRYLIKTRGQQVTLSCSPISGHRSVSWYQQTPGQGLQFLFEYFSETQRNKGNFPGRFSGRQFSNSRSEMNVSTLELGDSALYLCASGSNRGRRDTEAFFGQGTRLTVV.